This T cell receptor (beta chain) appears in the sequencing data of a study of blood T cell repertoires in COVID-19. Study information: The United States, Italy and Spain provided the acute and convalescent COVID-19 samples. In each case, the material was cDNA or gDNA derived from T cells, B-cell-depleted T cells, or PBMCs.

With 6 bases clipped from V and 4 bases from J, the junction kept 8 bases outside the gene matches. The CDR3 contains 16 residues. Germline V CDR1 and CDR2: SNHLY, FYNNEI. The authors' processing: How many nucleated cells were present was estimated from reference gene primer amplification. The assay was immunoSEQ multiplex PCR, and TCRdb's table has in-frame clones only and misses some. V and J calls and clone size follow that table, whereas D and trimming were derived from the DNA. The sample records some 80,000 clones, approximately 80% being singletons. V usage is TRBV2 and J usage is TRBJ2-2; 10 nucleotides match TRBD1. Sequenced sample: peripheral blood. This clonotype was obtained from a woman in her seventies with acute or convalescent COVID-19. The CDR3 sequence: CASSIDRGRSTGELFF. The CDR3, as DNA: TGTGCCAGCAGCATCGACAGGGGGCGATCCACCGGGGAGCTGTTTTTT.